This paragraph covers one T cell receptor (beta chain) sequence. The antigen is undetermined. The sample originates from a study of long-term antiretroviral therapy in people with HIV. Overall study results and limits: Upon ART, diversity increased but remained lower than transplant donor controls.

United States facilities provided treatment to all participants with HIV. This CDR3 has 13 residues. Trimming took off 5 bases at V and 7 bases at J, with 12 bases between the two ends. Germline CDR1 reads SGHTA; CDR2 reads FQGNSA. At survey level, the immunoSEQ assay was run in its v3.0 version. TCRdb's copy holds only in-frame clones and misses some; the assay was immunoSEQ multiplex PCR. The data show some 27,000 clones, more than 85% seen once. This chain joins TRBV7-2 and TRBJ1-5, with D uncertain. Here the sequenced sample was unsorted PBMCs, taken around 6.3 years after starting antiretroviral therapy. The source of this sequence is a woman aged 40 to 50 with HIV. CDR3 region: CASSTTPGQPQHF. The CDR3 bases are TGTGCCAGCAGCACGACTCCGGGACAGCCCCAGCATTTT.